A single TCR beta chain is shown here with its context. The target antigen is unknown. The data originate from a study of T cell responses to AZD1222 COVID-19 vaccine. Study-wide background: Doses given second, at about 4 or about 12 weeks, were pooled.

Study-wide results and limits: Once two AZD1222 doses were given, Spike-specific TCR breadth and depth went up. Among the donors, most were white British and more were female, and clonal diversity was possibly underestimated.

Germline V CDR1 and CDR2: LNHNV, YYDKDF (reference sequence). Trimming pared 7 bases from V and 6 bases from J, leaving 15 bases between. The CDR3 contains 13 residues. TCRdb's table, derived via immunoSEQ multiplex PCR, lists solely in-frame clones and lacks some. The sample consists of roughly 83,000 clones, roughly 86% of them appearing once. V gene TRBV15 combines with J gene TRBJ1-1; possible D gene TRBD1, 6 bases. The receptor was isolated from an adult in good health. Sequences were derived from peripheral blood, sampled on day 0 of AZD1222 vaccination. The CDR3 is CATKSGGAPEAFF. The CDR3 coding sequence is TGTGCCACCAAATCCGGGGGCGCCCCTGAAGCTTTCTTT.